These 25 T cell receptor beta chains were sequenced from one sample in a study of blood T cell repertoires in COVID-19. The method was immunoSEQ multiplex PCR; TCRdb's version includes in-frame clones alone and lacks a portion of them. The sample shows 35,000 to 55,000 clones, roughly 90% of them seen only once. The sequencing sample was made of peripheral blood. Receptor source: a man between 60 and 75 years old with active COVID-19.

This chain links TRBV15 with TRBJ2-1, with 9 bases fitting TRBD2. The V segment lost 7 bases and the J segment 5 bases; nucleotides outside the gene matches: 12. The CDR3 contains 16 residues. Germline CDR1 reads LNHNV; CDR2 reads YYDKDF (reference sequence). The CDR3 DNA reads TGTGCCACCACTCCGCTGGCGGGAGGGCCGAACAATGAGCAGTTCTTC. This encodes CATTPLAGGPNNEQFF.

The rearrangement links TRBV24-1 to TRBJ1-1; 8 positions agree with TRBD1. Unmatched junction bases numbered 5, after V lost 3 bases and J lost 9 bases. Germline V gene lookup returns CDR1 KGHDR and CDR2 SFDVKD. CDR3 size: 13 residues. The CDR3 DNA reads as TGTGCCACCAGTGATGGACAGGGCTCGCAAGCTTTCTTT. Protein product: CATSDGQGSQAFF.

The J gene is TRBJ2-3, the V gene TRBV2; 9 nucleotides line up with TRBD1. This CDR3 has 16 amino acids. V was pared by 2 bases and J by 3 bases, with 6 bases of the junction left unmatched. Germline V gene lookup returns CDR1 SNHLY and CDR2 FYNNEI. The CDR3 loop reads CASSENPTGGTDTQYF. The CDR3 nucleotides read TGTGCCAGCAGTGAAAACCCGACAGGGGGGACAGATACGCAGTATTTT.

The genes are TRBV11-2 and TRBJ2-1; D not resolved. This CDR3 is built from 15 residues. The V and J ends lost 1 base and 4 bases respectively, with 11 bases between them. In germline, CDR1 is SGHAT, CDR2 FQNNGV. Written as DNA, the CDR3 is TGTGCCAGCAGCTTAGGAGCGTTTGGGTACAATGAGCAGTTCTTC. Residues: CASSLGAFGYNEQFF.

The rearrangement joins TRBV4-1 to TRBJ2-5, with D perhaps matching TRBD2 (7 bases). The V and J ends lost 4 bases and 1 base respectively, with 13 bases between them. The CDR3 is 15 residues long. Per the germline V gene, CDR1 is MGHRA and CDR2 is YSYEKL. DNA for the CDR3: TGCGCCAGCAGCCGAAACCGGGGGGCCCAAGAGACCCAGTACTTC. It specifies CASSRNRGAQETQYF.

The chain uses TRBV24-1 and TRBJ2-3, with D maybe TRBD1 (6 bases). Germline-derived CDR1 and CDR2 are KGHDR and SFDVKD. The CDR3 totals 15 residues. V lost 3 bases and J lost 1, with 10 bases in between. The CDR3 DNA follows: TGTGCCACCAGTGATCAGGGGCGGGGCACAGATACGCAGTATTTT. Its translation is CATSDQGRGTDTQYF.

The chain employs TRBV21-1 and TRBJ1-5; the DNA was not compared with TRBD1, the D call given in the table. TRBV21-1 is listed as a pseudogene. CDR3 length: 14 amino acids. The CDR3 sequence is CASTQGRVNQPQHF. CDR3 DNA: TGTGCCAGCACCCAGGGAAGGGTCAATCAGCCCCAGCATTTT.

The rearrangement joins TRBV2 to TRBJ1-6, with D perhaps TRBD1 (5 bases). V dropped 8 bases and J dropped 14 bases, with 13 bases sitting between them. CDR3 length: 11 amino acids. In germline, CDR1 is SNHLY, CDR2 FYNNEI. This CDR3 is CASDSTLTLHF. DNA for the CDR3: TGTGCCAGCGACAGTACCCTCACCCTCCACTTT.

By proportion, this clone is medium-sized (0.01 to 0.1%). The chain carries TRBV7-3 and TRBJ1-5, with D possibly matching TRBD1 (6 bases). This CDR3 region has 17 residues. The V end lost 4 bases, the J end lost 0 bases, and 16 bases lay between the germline ends. Per germline, CDR1 SGHTA and CDR2 FQGTGA. The CDR3 region is CASSSHPQGISNQPQHF. DNA for the CDR3: TGTGCCAGCAGCTCCCACCCACAGGGAATTAGCAATCAGCCCCAGCATTTT.

This clone appeared a single time. The rearrangement links TRBV6-5 to TRBJ1-2; D is possibly TRBD1 (6 bases). The germline CDR1 and CDR2 sequences are MNHEY and SVGAGI. The V and J ends lost 8 bases and 4 bases respectively, with 14 bases between them. This CDR3 contains 13 residues. CDR3 sequence (DNA): TGTGCCAGCGCGACTCGACAGGTCTATGGCTACACCTTC. Its translation: CASATRQVYGYTF.

Turning to this clone: The junction does not match germline at one end; this may be a read error. This chain joins TRBV5-6 and TRBJ2-7; 7 bases are a match to TRBD1. This CDR3 is built from 14 residues. Germline assignment: CDR1 SGHDT and CDR2 YYEEEE. As DNA, the CDR3 is TGTGCCAGCCGCTTTCGACAGGGAGCCTACGAGCAGTACTTC. Its protein is CASRFRQGAYEQYF.

The chain has TRBV4-1 and TRBJ2-1; perhaps TRBD2 as D (6 bases). From germline, CDR1 is MGHRA and CDR2 YSYEKL. The length of the CDR3 is 18 residues. Trimming stripped 1 base from V and 8 bases from J, with 24 bases between. The CDR3 sequence: CASSQVIGVRERSDEQFF. The CDR3 bases are TGCGCCAGCAGCCAAGTGATAGGTGTCCGGGAGAGGAGCGATGAGCAGTTCTTC.

The rearrangement uses TRBV4-2 and TRBJ2-2; 10 bases are shared with TRBD2. With 4 bases clipped from V and 5 bases from J, the junction kept 4 bases outside the gene matches. In germline, CDR1 is LGHNA, CDR2 YNFKEQ. The CDR3 is 15 residues long. CDR3 protein: CASSRTSGTTGELFF. CDR3 DNA: TGTGCCAGCAGCCGGACTAGCGGCACGACCGGGGAGCTGTTTTTT.

The chain carries TRBV6-6 and TRBJ2-7; no reliable D call. The V gene lost 6 bases and the J gene lost 0 bases, with 15 bases spanning the gap. The CDR3 length is 15 residues. CDR1 and CDR2 from the germline V gene are MNHNY and SVGAGI (reference sequence). The CDR3 spells CASSARSDSSYEQYF. CDR3 in DNA: TGTGCCAGCAGCGCAAGATCCGATAGCTCCTACGAGCAGTACTTC.

A single count supports this clone. The CDR3 loop is CASTGTGDTEAFF. In DNA, the CDR3 is TGTGCCAGCACCGGGACGGGGGACACTGAAGCTTTCTTT. The chain is built from TRBV27 and TRBJ1-1; possible D gene TRBD1, 5 bases. Per germline, CDR1 MNHEY and CDR2 SMNVEV (reference sequence). Trimming left V 7 bases short and J 3 bases short, with 12 bases between. This CDR3 spans 13 amino acids.

The chain uses TRBV5-1 and TRBJ2-2, with D perhaps TRBD2 (6 bases). V was trimmed by 0 bases and J by 7 bases, leaving 10 bases between them. The CDR3 is 14 amino acids. Germline loops: CDR1 SGHRS, CDR2 YFSETQ. The CDR3 coding sequence is TGCGCCAGCAGCTTGGGCCAGGAGGGCGGGGAGCTGTTTTTT. Translated: CASSLGQEGGELFF.

The chain joins TRBV7-3 to TRBJ2-5; no clear D. V was trimmed by 2 bases and J by 0 bases, leaving 4 bases between them. This CDR3 spans 13 amino acids. Looked up from germline, CDR1 is SGHTA and CDR2 is FQGTGA. The CDR3 is CASSLGYQETQYF. The DNA for the CDR3 is TGTGCCAGCAGCTTAGGCTACCAAGAGACCCAGTACTTC.

This chain links TRBV2 with TRBJ2-5, with unresolved D. Trimming shortened V by 7 bases and J by 5 bases, and 8 bases separated the two germline ends. The CDR3 extends over 11 amino acids. Germline assignment: CDR1 SNHLY and CDR2 FYNNEI. CDR3 in DNA: TGTGCCAGCACAGGTCTGGAGACCCAGTACTTC. The encoded protein is CASTGLETQYF.

The rearrangement links TRBV10-3 to TRBJ1-2; D uncertain. Between the trimmed V and J ends, which lost 0 bases and 3 bases, there was a span of 5 bases. Germline V gene data show CDR1 as ENHRY and CDR2 as SYGVKD. There are 13 residues in the CDR3. The chain's CDR3 is CAISESFDYGYTF. The CDR3 region has the DNA TGTGCCATCAGTGAGTCCTTTGACTATGGCTACACCTTC.

The chain has TRBV4-1 and TRBJ2-7, with 11 positions matching TRBD2. The CDR3 is 20 residues long. The germline CDR1 and CDR2 sequences are MGHRA and YSYEKL. V dropped 5 bases and J dropped 1; count of bases not matched to a gene: 19. CDR3 region: CASSTSDGLAGGLASYEQYF. CDR3 nucleotides: TGCGCCAGCAGCACTTCCGATGGGCTAGCGGGAGGCCTGGCGTCCTACGAGCAGTACTTC.

This clone was recorded once. The chain couples TRBV11-3 to TRBJ2-2; 14 nucleotides line up with TRBD2. In germline, CDR1 is SGHNT, CDR2 YENEEA. This CDR3 has 19 amino acids. Trimming cost V 4 bases and J 5 bases; bases outside gene matches: 12. The CDR3 sequence: CASSSSGLAGGGVTGELFF. The CDR3 DNA sequence: TGTGCCAGCAGCTCCTCCGGACTAGCGGGAGGCGGTGTGACCGGGGAGCTGTTTTTT.

V gene TRBV10-3 combines with J gene TRBJ2-1; 7 bases line up with TRBD1. Trimming cost V 2 bases and J 8 bases; bases outside gene matches: 15. Germline V gives CDR1 ENHRY, CDR2 SYGVKD. The CDR3 sequence is 17 residues long. CDR3 sequence: CAISEGKGGAGNDEQFF. For the CDR3, the DNA is TGTGCCATCAGTGAGGGAAAAGGGGGCGCAGGGAATGATGAGCAGTTCTTC.

The chain recombines TRBV19 with TRBJ2-5; a possible D gene is TRBD1 (6 bases). Germline assignment: CDR1 LNHDA and CDR2 SQIVND (reference sequence). V lost 10 bases to trimming and J lost 0 bases, with 18 bases between them. This CDR3 is 15 amino acids long. The CDR3 is CATYGVTGDQETQYF. CDR3 nucleotide sequence: TGTGCCACCTACGGGGTGACAGGAGACCAAGAGACCCAGTACTTC.

This sequence joins TRBV27 and TRBJ2-1; D is unclear. V was trimmed by 3 bases and J by 5 bases, leaving 14 bases between them. The CDR3 runs to 15 residues. CDR1 MNHEY and CDR2 SMNVEV come from the germline V gene (reference sequence). CDR3 coding DNA: TGTGCCAGCAGTTTCCGGGTCCCCAACGACAATGAGCAGTTCTTC. This codes for CASSFRVPNDNEQFF.

V and J are TRBV27 and TRBJ2-5; 10 bases line up with TRBD1. V lost 5 bases, J lost 5 bases, and 5 bases stayed unmatched. The germline CDR1 and CDR2 sequences are MNHEY and SMNVEV (reference sequence). This CDR3 is 14 amino acids long. The CDR3 DNA follows: TGTGCCAGCAGTCTGGGACAGGGGAGGGAGACCCAGTACTTC. Amino acid sequence: CASSLGQGRETQYF.